This TCR beta chain was identified during a study of beta chain features in type 1 diabetes. Findings and limits, study-wide: For cells with high TCR expression, cDNA sequencing could yield over-representation. In every one of the four CD4+ subsets, TCRB CDR3s were moderately but significantly shorter in Type 1 diabetes patients.

About this clone itself: The antigen is not known.

Expressed TCRB transcripts were sequenced because the entire RNA isolate underwent reverse transcription. Profiling relied on immunoSEQ multiplex PCR, and the TCRdb table lists in-frame clones only, not all of them. This table has approximately 600,000 clones, under 15% appearing once. Sequenced input: naive CD4+ T cells from blood. This clonotype was obtained from a man in his thirties or forties with type 1 diabetes.

CDR3 protein: CASSLGPGGAGEQFF. The CDR3 DNA follows: TGTGCCAGCAGCCTAGGGCCCGGGGGGGCCGGTGAGCAGTTCTTC. The chain employs TRBV7-6 and TRBJ2-1, with 8 positions matching TRBD2. The length of the CDR3 is 15 residues. Losses at the gene ends were 5 bases for V and 9 bases for J; bases not matched to a gene: 12. Germline V gene sequence: CDR1 SGHVS, CDR2 FNYEAQ.